This TCR beta chain comes out of a study of blood T cell repertoires in COVID-19. As processed by the authors: Amplifying reference gene primers gave estimates of nucleated cell counts. Produced via immunoSEQ multiplex PCR; TCRdb's table is partial and in-frame only. V and J calls and clone size are copied from that table; D and trimming were computed from the DNA. The sample carries around 220,000 clones, 86% recorded once. Trimming removed 5 bases from V and 10 bases from J; junction bases left unmatched: 11. The CDR3 contains 15 residues. Germline CDR1 and CDR2: MNHEY and SVGAGI. The V call is TRBV6-5, the J call TRBJ2-1; TRBD1 aligns across 10 bases. The sequencing input was peripheral blood. This clonotype was sampled from a man aged 50-60 years with acute or convalescent COVID-19. CDR3 DNA: TGTGCCAGCAGTCACCGGGACAGGGGTATTGGGGAGCAGTTCTTC. It codes for CASSHRDRGIGEQFF.